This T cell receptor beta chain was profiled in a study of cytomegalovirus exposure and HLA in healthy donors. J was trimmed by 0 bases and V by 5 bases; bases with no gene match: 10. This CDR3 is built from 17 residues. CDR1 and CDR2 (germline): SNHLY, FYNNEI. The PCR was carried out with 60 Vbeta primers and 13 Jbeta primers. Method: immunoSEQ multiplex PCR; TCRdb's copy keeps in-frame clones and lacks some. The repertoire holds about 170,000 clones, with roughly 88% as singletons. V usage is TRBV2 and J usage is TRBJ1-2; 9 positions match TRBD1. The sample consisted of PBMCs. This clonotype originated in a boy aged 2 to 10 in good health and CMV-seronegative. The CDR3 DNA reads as TGTGCCAGCAGTTTTCTTGGACAGGGGCAAGCTAACTATGGCTACACCTTC. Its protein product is CASSFLGQGQANYGYTF.